This TCR beta chain was sequenced in a study of CDR3 diversity in severe acne. TCRdb reanalysed the PCR reads using MiXCR and keeps one entry per CDR3 protein. The sample lists around 94,000 distinct CDR3 sequences, around 53% occurring once. Germline-derived CDR1 and CDR2 are DFQATT and SNEGSKA (reference sequence). This CDR3 contains 13 residues. Trimming removed 6 bases at V and 1 base at J, with 13 bases between. This clonotype was seen at least ten times. V and J are TRBV20-1 and TRBJ2-7; D may match TRBD1 or TRBD2 (5 bases each). The source is a male donor with acne. The source material was blood. In DNA, the CDR3 is TGCAGTGCCACCCAGGGAGAATCCTACGAGCAGTACTTC. It specifies CSATQGESYEQYF.